The rows below give T cell receptor beta chains drawn from one sample of a study of post-analysis software for immune sequencing data. Each CDR3 protein is one row after TCRdb ran MiXCR on the PCR reads. This table holds roughly 650,000 distinct CDR3 sequences, about 60% found once. Sample: blood. Receptors originate from a girl aged 2 to 10 with multiple sclerosis. Both conserved end residues are trimmed from each CDR3.

V gene	J gene	CDR3 protein
TRBV5-5	TRBJ2-3	ASSLGRLARRTDTQY
TRBV4-2	TRBJ2-1	ASSQGQGSDEQF
TRBV20-1	TRBJ1-2	SAYMQGFVDGYT
TRBV10-2	TRBJ1-5	ASSANQAQPQH
TRBV18	NA	ASSPGQGEGEQY
TRBV7-3	TRBJ2-7	ASSPSSGASYEQY
TRBV6-5	TRBJ2-1	ASSFPGLGEQF
TRBV29-1	TRBJ1-2	SVSPRQSFNYGYT
TRBV6-6	TRBJ1-1	ASSGRDRRSEAF
TRBV5-1	TRBJ1-5	ASSLDGGGHQPQH
TRBV6-6	TRBJ2-1	ASSYLTSGGYNEQF
TRBV11-2	TRBJ1-4	ASSLNPTNEKLF
TRBV4-2	TRBJ1-2	ASSRKPGTDGYT
TRBV20-1	TRBJ2-6	SASFPTGANVLT
TRBV11-1	TRBJ2-7	ASSAGGGLAEYEQY
TRBV11-2	TRBJ2-7	ASSLTTRDRVESYEQY
TRBV5-1	TRBJ1-1	ASSQQGGDTEAF
TRBV11-2	TRBJ2-1	ASSPWGLAGGGEQF
TRBV20-1	TRBJ1-1	SARAPRFGTEAF
TRBV29-1	TRBJ2-3	SVREVRDTQY
TRBV7-9	TRBJ2-5	ASSLAQYPSGYQETQY
TRBV29-1	TRBJ1-2	SARRPTGTYGYT
TRBV20-1	TRBJ2-1	SARAFAGYNEQF
TRBV5-5	TRBJ2-1	ASSSERGNNEQF
TRBV3-1	TRBJ2-7	ASSQDGLGGSYEQY
TRBV13	TRBJ2-7	ASSSTHRRGRTYEQY
TRBV6-4	TRBJ2-3	ASRARGADTQY
TRBV12-3/TRBV12-4	TRBJ1-2	ASSLFVSLSDGYT
TRBV5-8	TRBJ1-1	ASSLADRKAF
TRBV6-2/TRBV6-3	TRBJ2-6	ASSFRGPALGLALALT
TRBV20-1	TRBJ1-2	SARATVYGYT
TRBV20-1	TRBJ1-6	SARIGTGGDNSPLH
TRBV7-9	TRBJ1-4	ASSLENNEKLF
TRBV11-2	TRBJ2-2	ASSSYISTGELF
TRBV7-9	TRBJ1-2	ASRGQKGSGYT
TRBV4-1	TRBJ2-3	ASSPEALFTDTQY
TRBV29-1	TRBJ2-3	SVLTSVIDTQY
TRBV29-1	TRBJ1-2	SVRQGNYGYT
TRBV3-1	TRBJ2-5	ASSQVFTSGSPGETQY
TRBV20-1	TRBJ2-3	SAKGRDSSTDTQY
TRBV6-2/TRBV6-3	TRBJ2-3	ASSTGRLFNTQY
TRBV19	TRBJ1-1	ASSIGQRSTEAF
TRBV2	TRBJ2-1	ASRQAGGLSNEQF
TRBV27	TRBJ2-5	ASSQGIQGYETQY
TRBV5-1	TRBJ2-1	ASSSPGTDEQF
TRBV6-5	TRBJ2-5	ASSYDGVREQY
TRBV6-2/TRBV6-3	NA	ASSYGLAGYEQY
TRBV7-9	TRBJ2-7	ASSSPTAYEQY
TRBV24-1	TRBJ2-1	ATRRERVRHNEQF
TRBV11-2	TRBJ1-6	ASSSQTGWNSPLH
TRBV6-6	TRBJ2-5	ASRYAPYEETQY
TRBV29-1	TRBJ2-7	SVEDGDRGEMAYEQY
TRBV3-1	TRBJ2-3	ASSHWLAGGLTDTQY
TRBV6-1	TRBJ2-6	ASRPQGAGANVLT
TRBV3-1	TRBJ2-1	ASSQGGSGEQF
TRBV7-2	TRBJ2-7	ASSLRDEQY
TRBV2	TRBJ2-5	ASRATSGPQETQY
TRBV5-1	TRBJ2-7	ASSWTGPYEQY
TRBV6-5	TRBJ1-2	ASRTGTGSYGYT
TRBV28	TRBJ2-1	ASSPGTSGGVRF